These 3 T cell receptor beta chains share one sample of origin, sequenced in a study of post-analysis software for immune sequencing data. Carried by the TCR beta cDNA libraries were unique molecular identifiers. From the PCR reads, TCRdb called clonotypes with MiXCR, one entry per CDR3 protein. Counted here are under 900,000 distinct CDR3 sequences, about 57% occurring once; the ten biggest clones make up under 6%. General observations from the study: Four or five TRBV segments occurring more often in patients than controls included TRBV5-6, TRBV5-1 and TRBV20-1.

The antigens these receptors bind are not known. The sample taken for sequencing was blood. These receptors all come from a girl aged 5 to 17 with multiple sclerosis.

The chain has TRBV2 and TRBJ2-1; D ambiguous. Germline CDR1 SNHLY, CDR2 FYNNEI. CDR3 length: 13 residues. V lost 6 bases and J 5 bases, leaving 11 bases between the germline ends. Here the CDR3 reads CASRKVAHNEQFF. The CDR3 region has the DNA TGTGCCAGCAGGAAGGTAGCCCACAATGAGCAGTTCTTC.

This chain uses TRBV20-1 with TRBJ2-1, with TRBD2 as a possible D gene (6 bases). This CDR3 has 15 residues. Between the trimmed V and J ends, which lost 0 bases and 4 bases, there was a span of 13 bases. Germline V gene sequence: CDR1 DFQATT, CDR2 SNEGSKA (reference sequence). In DNA, the CDR3 is TGCAGTGCTAGAGACCGGGACTTCTCGTACAATGAGCAGTTCTTC. It yields the protein CSARDRDFSYNEQFF.

The rearrangement uses TRBV20-1 and TRBJ1-2, with D possibly being TRBD1 (6 bases). This CDR3 contains 13 residues. Per the germline V gene, CDR1 is DFQATT and CDR2 is SNEGSKA (reference sequence). V was pared by 6 bases and J by 1 base, with 12 bases between. CDR3 region: CSAPQGLNYGYTF. The CDR3 DNA is TGCAGTGCCCCACAGGGACTTAACTATGGCTACACCTTC.